This TCR beta chain was documented in a study of T cell repertoires in cytomegalovirus infection. The overall study: Public TCR beta signatures indicated both CMV infection and matching HLA type.

Remarks on this clonotype: Its specificity is unknown.

The CDR3 is made up of 15 amino acids. V dropped 3 bases and J dropped 4; count of bases not matched to a gene: 7. The germline CDR1 and CDR2 sequences are SGDLS and YYNGEE. The study's findings and limits: HLA-C-restricted CMV-specific TCR beta clonotypes were dominant in the ex vivo response. Of the TCR beta families, the public ones yielded a cumulative frequency that identified carriers of CMV plus the relevant HLA.

TCRdb re-analysed the reads in MiXCR, keeping a single row per CDR3 protein. The top ten hold roughly 81% of the sample, which has approximately 110,000 distinct CDR3 sequences, around 29% seen once. The receptor was isolated from a human donor in good health (CMV status not recorded). Some clones in this sample may be carry-over from other donors' samples. This sample comprised CD8+ T cells from cultured PBMCs, obtained from culture after CMV antigen stimulation. V and J are TRBV9 and TRBJ2-1, with 7 nucleotides matching TRBD2. CDR3 loop: CASSGYLGGYNEQFF. The CDR3 nucleotides read TGTGCCAGCAGCGGCTATCTGGGGGGGTACAATGAGCAGTTCTTC.